Reported below is one TCR beta chain. V gave up 10 bases and J gave up 4 bases; unmatched junction bases: 8. CDR3 size: 14 residues. Germline V gene sequence: CDR1 ENHRY, CDR2 SYGVKD. The data originate from a study of blood T cell repertoires in COVID-19. Across the study: Sites across the United States, Italy and Spain contributed samples from acute and convalescent COVID-19. From T cells, B-cell-depleted T cells, or PBMCs came the material, which was cDNA or gDNA.

As originally analysed: Amplified reference gene primers provided the basis for estimating nucleated cell counts. Clones were sequenced by immunoSEQ multiplex PCR, and TCRdb holds only the in-frame ones, with some missing. That table supplies the V and J calls and clone size; D and trimming were determined from the DNA. The sample includes roughly 80,000 clones, roughly nine tenths seen only once; the top ten take 1.9%. The V gene is TRBV10-3, the J gene TRBJ1-5; 9 positions match TRBD1. Specimen: peripheral blood. This clonotype was obtained from a woman aged 45-60 years in a cohort sampled during active COVID-19. The CDR3 sequence: CASSGQGNNQPQHF. CDR3 sequence (DNA): TGTGCCAGCTCGGGACAGGGAAATAATCAGCCCCAGCATTTT.